Included here is one TCR beta chain sequence, with context. It has no known antigen specificity. This clone may be a read error of a much larger clone one base away. The sample is drawn from a study of tumor and adjacent non-tumor tissue in lung cancer (dated by TCRdb to between 2017 and 2018). Background on the whole study: By cancer type, the cohort comprised under 15 adenocarcinoma patients, a couple of squamous cell carcinoma patients and 1 small cell lung cancer patient. Approximately 31 paired specimens, one tumor and one normal lung sample per patient, were profiled by TCRbeta CDR3 sequencing. The approximately 15 enrolled patients, of whom some 10 were men and 5 were women, were aged about 31 to 80 years and were diagnosed with TNM stage I to III disease. Using bulk TCRbeta repertoires from some 15 lung cancer patients, the study set lung tumor tissue side by side with matched distant non-tumor lung tissue. A total of about 130 million productive TCRbeta reads were generated by sequencing, corresponding to an average of roughly 4.1 million reads per sample.

RNA was extracted from bulk unsorted tissue and checked for quality with a NanoDrop ND-1000 and an Agilent 2100. Normal lung samples were distant non-tumor tissue taken more than 3 cm from the tumor edge. Donors were newly diagnosed lung cancer patients admitted for thoracic surgery in China between August and November 2014, without prior chemotherapy. The study excluded patients who had received radiotherapy or chemotherapy before or who had another cancer at the same time. Pieces of surgical tissue measuring about 1-2.1 cm3 were kept in RNAlater solution and held at -80 degrees C until needed. Libraries were built with multiplex PCR. Sequencing was performed on an Illumina HiSeq 2500. Following protocols modified from ARM-PCR, the researchers constructed TCRbeta libraries through three rounds of nested PCR with primers (Table S4). PCR products of 200-500 bp were gel-excised and purified with the QIAquick gel extraction kit before sequencing. The authors' pipeline ran thus. Reads were cleaned with Trimmomatic, merged with FLASH into complete CDR3 sequences, and assigned to V(D)J germline segments with MiTCR. Clonal diversity was computed as the inverse Simpson's index with VDJtools. Productive reads were defined as in-frame sequences without a premature stop codon. The public sequencing data were trimmed at Q25 with fastp and processed into clonotypes with MiXCR by TCRdb, which kept only in-frame beta chains. When rows share a CDR3 protein, they turn into one entry using the most common DNA and genes. The V and J calls were not made by the authors but by TCRdb's processing. Within this sample are tens of thousands of distinct CDR3 sequences, with roughly two thirds of them counted one time only. Of the sample, more than 30% falls within the top ten clones.

Taken from cysteine to phenylalanine, the CDR3 has 16 residues. CDR3 DNA is the only sequence kept; it has 48 bases, read in frame from the first base. Trimming takes 6 bases from V and 6 bases from J, and the germline ends sit 19 bases apart. Taken from the germline V gene, the CDR1 and CDR2 loops are SGHDT and YYEEEE. On the study overall, not on this receptor specifically: Because peripheral blood was not sequenced, blood TCRbeta repertoires in the lung cancer patients of the study were not examined. Tumor tissue showed significantly higher TCR diversity (inverse Simpson) than normal lung tissue, at 431.37 vs 166.20 (P = 0.0075, Mann-Whitney U test). The methods do not name the sequencing platform or mention unique molecular identifiers. TCR diversity was significantly higher in younger patients, and greater tumor TCR diversity was associated with shorter overall survival and shorter disease-free survival. Only approximately 16 patients were included in the cohort, and the need for larger samples and more detailed clinical data was noted by the authors. The top 100 clones accounted for a significantly larger cumulative portion of the repertoire in normal lung than in tumor tissue.

This sequence was found in a man between 65 and 85 years old with non-small cell lung cancer. Sample: distant non-tumor lung tissue. The rearrangement joined TRBV5-6 to TRBJ1-6; the D gene is perhaps TRBD1, from 5 matching bases. The DNA is TGTGCCAGCAACTCCTGGTGGGGCACAACTAATTCACCCCTCCACTTT. It encodes CASNSWWGTTNSPLHF.